The clone carrying this T cell receptor (beta chain) was seen at least ten times. Antigen specificity is unknown. Time point given: healthy volunteer bleed at 2 weeks. The template was total RNA from unfractionated whole blood. The sample originates from a study of human T cells and chemical hapten exposure. On the study more broadly: Slight differences in pooled library volume were the main source of varying TCR yields across samples. The study, taken as a whole, reports: TCRs above 1 in 1000 frequency stayed constant with DPC sensitization.

The trim removed 4 bases at V and 8 bases at J, leaving 5 bases unmatched. Germline V CDR1 and CDR2: SQVTM, ANQGSEA. The CDR3 is made up of 13 amino acids. Separate cDNA molecules received unique molecular identifiers, which the library attached to them. Authors' methods: A typical sample had some 95,000 TCRs, with about 23,224 to 690,600 overall. MiXCR was run by TCRdb on the RACE reads, yielding one entry per CDR3 protein. The V and J calls come from TCRdb's annotation, not from the publication. The sample carries about 130,000 distinct CDR3 sequences, more than 7.5% recorded once. The chain joins TRBV29-1 to TRBJ1-2; 12 nucleotides match TRBD1. Material: whole blood. The clonotype originates from a male donor in good health. Some clones in this sample may be carry-over from other donors' samples. The CDR3 is CSVAGTGGDGYTF. CDR3 in DNA: TGCAGCGTTGCCGGGACAGGGGGCGACGGCTACACCTTC.